This T cell receptor beta chain was profiled in a study of blood T cell repertoires in COVID-19. About the study: Spain, Italy and the United States supplied samples that represented acute and convalescent COVID-19. The analysed material was cDNA or gDNA that came from T cells, B-cell-depleted T cells, or PBMCs.

Under the authors' procedure: Nucleated cell counts were estimated from reference gene primer amplification. The data were produced by immunoSEQ multiplex PCR, yet TCRdb's version contains in-frame clones alone and is incomplete. The V and J calls and clone size come from that table; D and trimming were worked out from the DNA. The data contain under 300,000 clones, more than 80% of them singletons. V gave up 4 bases and J gave up 7 bases; unmatched junction bases: 12. CDR1 and CDR2 from the germline V gene are SGHAT and FQNNGV. The CDR3 runs to 16 residues. The gene calls are TRBV11-2 and TRBJ2-1; 8 bases align to TRBD1. The sequenced sample consisted of peripheral blood. This TCR came from a woman in her forties with acute or convalescent COVID-19. CDR3: CASSSGQGKGYNEQFF. The CDR3 coding sequence is TGTGCCAGCAGCTCCGGACAGGGAAAAGGGTATAATGAGCAGTTCTTC.